Presented here are 4 T cell receptor beta chains from one specimen sequenced in a study of naive and memory T cell subsets. Two oligonucleotides, mixed equimolar, formed the beta constant-region primer covering TRBC1 and TRBC2. One entry per CDR3 protein results from TCRdb running MiXCR on the UMI-ligation and nested PCR reads. The sample has around 90,000 distinct CDR3 sequences; 7% to 8% are singletons. Sequencing used central memory CD4+ T cells from blood. Receptors originate from a human donor in good health.

The chain couples TRBV5-4 to TRBJ2-7; unclear D gene. Per germline, CDR1 SGHNT and CDR2 YYREEE (reference sequence). This CDR3 comprises 13 residues. Trimming removed 4 bases at V and 0 bases at J, with 8 bases between. Written as DNA, the CDR3 is TGTGCCAGCAGCCCCGATTACTCCTACGAGCAGTACTTC. Translated, it gives CASSPDYSYEQYF. The complete variable domain, with remaining parts taken from reference TRBV5-4 and TRBJ2-7, reads ETGVTQSPTHLIKTRGQQVTLRCSSQSGHNTVSWYQQALGQGPQFIFQYYREEENGRGNFPPRFSGLQFPNYSSELNVNALELDDSALYLCASSPDYSYEQYFGPGTRLTVT.

This clonotype was observed at least ten times. The rearrangement uses TRBV5-4 and TRBJ2-5, with 7 bases aligning to TRBD2. CDR3 size: 14 residues. Trimming took 2 bases from V and 5 from J; bases not matched to a gene: 6. CDR1 SGHNT and CDR2 YYREEE come from the germline V gene (reference sequence). The CDR3 spells CASSFGGSGETQYF. CDR3 in DNA: TGTGCCAGCAGCTTCGGCGGTAGCGGGGAGACCCAGTACTTC. The complete variable domain, with remaining parts taken from reference TRBV5-4 and TRBJ2-5, reads ETGVTQSPTHLIKTRGQQVTLRCSSQSGHNTVSWYQQALGQGPQFIFQYYREEENGRGNFPPRFSGLQFPNYSSELNVNALELDDSALYLCASSFGGSGETQYFGPGTRLLVL.

This clonotype was observed many times. The V call is TRBV7-9, the J call TRBJ2-1; no reliable D call. From germline, CDR1 is SEHNR and CDR2 FQNEAQ (reference sequence). CDR3 length: 16 amino acids. Trimming pared 5 bases from V and 1 base from J, leaving 15 bases between. Here the CDR3 reads CASSPRPTLSYNEQFF. The DNA of the CDR3 is TGTGCCAGCAGCCCCAGACCAACGTTATCCTACAATGAGCAGTTCTTC.

This clonotype showed up just a few times. The CDR3 here is CASSPAAGTEAFF. The CDR3 DNA is TGTGCCAGCAGCCCGGCAGCGGGGACTGAAGCTTTCTTT. This rearrangement joins TRBV3-1 to TRBJ1-1; D is uncertain. V gave up 4 bases and J gave up 5 bases, with 11 bases separating them. Looked up from germline, CDR1 is LGHDT and CDR2 is YNNKEL (reference sequence). This CDR3 has 13 residues.